What follows are 2 T cell receptor beta chains derived from one specimen sequenced in a study of blood T cell repertoires in COVID-19 (dated by TCRdb to about 2020). The library relied on the immunoSEQ multiplex PCR assay. TCRdb re-hosts the immuneACCESS table, in-frame sequences only. Its copies lack some clones; in the studies checked, an unresolved V gene accounts for under half of them, and the cause for the rest is not known. Across this sample there are roughly 230,000 clones, with 70% to 90% seen only once. Under 4.5% of the sample is taken by the ten largest. Sequencing used peripheral blood. Every receptor here comes from a man aged 45-65 years with acute or convalescent COVID-19.

The rearrangement uses TRBV11-2 and TRBJ1-2; 8 nucleotides match TRBD1. J was trimmed by 5 bases and V by 5 bases; bases with no gene match: 7. CDR1 and CDR2 from the germline V gene are SGHAT and FQNNGV. This CDR3 is 14 amino acids long. The CDR3 DNA reads as TGTGCCAGCAGCCCTCGGACAGGGAAATATGGCTACACCTTC. Amino acids: CASSPRTGKYGYTF. Complete variable domain (other parts from reference TRBV11-2 and TRBJ1-2): EAGVAQSPRYKIIEKRQSVAFWCNPISGHATLYWYQQILGQGPKLLIQFQNNGVVDDSQLPKDRFSAERLKGVDSTLKIQPAKLEDSAVYLCASSPRTGKYGYTFGSGTRLTVV.

The CDR3 DNA is TGTGCCAGCAGCGAAGACAGGGGACAGCCCTATAATTCACCCCTCCACTTT. This translates into CASSEDRGQPYNSPLHF. The chain has TRBV9 and TRBJ1-6, with 8 bases matching TRBD1. V was clipped by 3 bases and J by 2 bases; unmatched bases: 7. The V gene's germline CDR1 is SGDLS and CDR2 YYNGEE. The CDR3 is 17 amino acids.